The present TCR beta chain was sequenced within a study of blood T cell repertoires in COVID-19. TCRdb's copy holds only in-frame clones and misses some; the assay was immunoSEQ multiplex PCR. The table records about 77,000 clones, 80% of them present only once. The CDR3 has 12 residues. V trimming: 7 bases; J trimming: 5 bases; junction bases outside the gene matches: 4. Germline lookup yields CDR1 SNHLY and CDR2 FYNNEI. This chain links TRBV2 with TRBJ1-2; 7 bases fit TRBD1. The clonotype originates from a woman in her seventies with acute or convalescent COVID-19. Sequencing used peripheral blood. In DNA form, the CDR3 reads TGTGCCAGCAATTTACAGGGGTATGGCTACACCTTC. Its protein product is CASNLQGYGYTF.